This T cell receptor beta chain was identified in a study of CD8 T cells in ankylosing spondylitis. With 10 bases removed from V and 9 bases from J, the gap between germline ends came to 13 bases. This CDR3 comprises 11 residues. Library preparation for TCR beta used quantitative 5'-RACE with molecular barcodes. TCRdb reprocessed the 5' RACE reads with MiXCR, giving one entry per CDR3 protein. The table lists roughly 230,000 distinct CDR3 sequences, roughly 18% of them singletons. This clonotype was counted many times. Its target is unknown. Study-level findings and limits: Ankylosing spondylitis blood seemed to carry a telltale TCR beta motif made of eight highly homologous variants. Disease-associated clones were reportedly significantly overrepresented in matched ankylosing spondylitis synovial fluid. In synovial fluid and blood from reactive arthritis, some motif variants were previously reported.

V gene TRBV12-3 or TRBV12-4 combines with J gene TRBJ2-1; D possibly corresponds to TRBD2 (6 bases). What was sequenced was blood, either unsorted or a sorted T cell fraction (not recorded which). The receptor comes from a male donor with ankylosing spondylitis or in good health (not recorded which). The CDR3 bases are TGTGCCACGGGGCTAGCGCGTGAGCAGTTCTTC. This encodes CATGLAREQFF.